The T cell receptor beta chain described here comes from a study of shared clonotypes between healthy human individuals. Notes on the study in general: A handful of donors had 4% to 5% of their naive CD4 clonotypes in common. The authors sampled blood alone, and tissue repertoires likely differ.

Those who donated were healthy HIV-negative adults, with no recent acute infections or vaccinations reported. A CD45RA-negative memory subset and a CD45RA+ naive subset were separated from the CD4+ cells. Sequencing was performed with immunoSEQ multiplex PCR; in TCRdb, only in-frame clones are kept and a portion is missing. The sample has hundreds of thousands of clones, around two thirds seen once. A remark on this clone: Antigen unknown.

Germline CDR1 and CDR2: GTSNPN and SVGIG (reference sequence). The CDR3 runs 14 residues. V dropped 5 bases and J dropped 0 bases, with 11 bases sitting between them. The specimen sequenced was memory CD4+ T cells sorted from blood. The subset: CD45RA-negative fraction. This clonotype was sampled from a woman aged 30 to 39 in good health. The J gene is TRBJ1-5, the V gene TRBV30; tentatively, D is TRBD1 (5 bases). The CDR3 coding sequence is TGTGCCTGGGGGGGGTTCAATAGCAATCAGCCCCAGCATTTT. Translating it yields CAWGGFNSNQPQHF.